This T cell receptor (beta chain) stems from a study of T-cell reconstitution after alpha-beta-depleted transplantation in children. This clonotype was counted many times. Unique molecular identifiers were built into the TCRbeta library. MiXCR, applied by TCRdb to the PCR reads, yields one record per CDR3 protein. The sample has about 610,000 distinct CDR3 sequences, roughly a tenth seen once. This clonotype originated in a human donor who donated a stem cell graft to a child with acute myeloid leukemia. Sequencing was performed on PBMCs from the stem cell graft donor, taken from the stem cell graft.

In DNA, the CDR3 is TGTGCCAGCAGCTTGTCGACTGGCTCCTACAATGAGCAGTTCTTC. As protein: CASSLSTGSYNEQFF. This chain uses TRBV5-4 with TRBJ2-1, with unresolved D. Germline CDR1 reads SGHNT; CDR2 reads YYREEE (reference sequence). V dropped 1 base and J dropped 0 bases, with 8 bases sitting between them. The CDR3 contains 15 residues.